This T cell receptor beta chain was obtained from a study of cytomegalovirus exposure and HLA in healthy donors. A single count supports this clone. PCR used 60 Vbeta primers and 13 Jbeta primers. Libraries were prepared by immunoSEQ multiplex PCR; TCRdb keeps only in-frame clonotypes and omits some of them. The sample contains about 150,000 clones, 65% to 80% of which appear only once. The sequenced material came from PBMCs. The sequence derives from a man between 40 and 49 years old in good health and CMV-seronegative.

The CDR3 spells CASSGQSNQPQHF. In DNA, the CDR3 is TGTGCCAGCAGCGGACAGAGCAATCAGCCCCAGCATTTT. The chain couples TRBV6-6 to TRBJ1-5, with a possible D match to TRBD1 (6 bases). The V gene lost 6 bases and the J gene lost 1 base, with 7 bases spanning the gap. The germline V gene encodes CDR1 MNHNY and CDR2 SVGAGI (reference sequence). The CDR3 sequence is 13 residues long.